The 23 T cell receptor beta chains reported below all come from one sample, sequenced in a study of T cell responses to AZD1222 COVID-19 vaccine. Only in-frame clones appear in the TCRdb table, and some are missing; sequencing was by immunoSEQ multiplex PCR. The data show 140,000 or so clones, roughly 90% seen once. Source: peripheral blood, taken 28 days after the second AZD1222 dose. The receptors stem from an adult who received the AZD1222 COVID-19 vaccine.

This clone was counted a few times. V gene TRBV15 combines with J gene TRBJ2-7; D is undetermined. V shed 0 bases and J shed 2 bases, with 8 bases lying between them. The V gene's germline CDR1 is LNHNV and CDR2 YYDKDF (reference sequence). The CDR3 runs to 14 residues. The CDR3 is CATSREDGAYEQYF. DNA for the CDR3: TGTGCCACCAGCAGAGAGGACGGAGCCTACGAGCAGTACTTC.

This clone was counted only a few times. The chain is built from TRBV9 and TRBJ1-4, with no clear D. CDR3 length equals 16 residues. V dropped 4 bases and J dropped 5 bases, with 18 bases sitting between them. Germline assignment: CDR1 SGDLS and CDR2 YYNGEE. The CDR3 bases are TGTGCCAGCAGCCCCTCGCCGGGCAGCTTAAATGAAAAACTGTTTTTT. Translation gives CASSPSPGSLNEKLFF.

This chain connects TRBV10-3 to TRBJ2-6, with 9 bases that match TRBD1. V gave up 5 bases and J gave up 0 bases; unmatched junction bases: 5. CDR1 is ENHRY and CDR2 is SYGVKD in the germline V gene. CDR3 size: 17 residues. The CDR3 here is CAISNRDRVSGANVLTF. For the CDR3, the DNA is TGTGCCATCAGTAACCGGGACAGGGTCTCTGGGGCCAACGTCCTGACTTTC.

The V call is TRBV19, the J call TRBJ2-5; TRBD2 aligns across 13 bases. Germline CDR1 reads LNHDA; CDR2 reads SQIVND (reference sequence). This CDR3 contains 16 residues. The V and J ends lost 3 bases and 5 bases, in that order; junction bases with no gene match: 6. Here the CDR3 DNA reads TGTGCCAGTAGTATGGGGACTAGCGGGAAGGGGGAGACCCAGTACTTC. Its translation: CASSMGTSGKGETQYF.

V usage is TRBV27 and J usage is TRBJ1-4, with 7 bases aligning to TRBD1. Germline V lookup: CDR1 MNHEY, CDR2 SMNVEV (reference sequence). This CDR3 spans 13 amino acids. The trim removed 3 bases at V and 7 bases at J, leaving 2 bases unmatched. The CDR3 region is CASSLAGGEKLFF. The CDR3 region has the DNA TGTGCCAGCAGTTTGGCAGGGGGTGAAAAACTGTTTTTT.

This chain links TRBV6-2 or TRBV6-3 with TRBJ1-1, with D possibly being TRBD1 (5 bases). This CDR3 has 14 residues. V was trimmed by 2 bases and J by 5 bases, leaving 12 bases between them. Germline CDR1 reads MNHEY; CDR2 reads SVGEGT. The CDR3 coding sequence is TGTGCCAGCAGTTACGAGGGGCGAGGGACTGAAGCTTTCTTT. Amino acid sequence: CASSYEGRGTEAFF.

This chain connects TRBV7-9 to TRBJ1-1; D remains ambiguous. Trimming removed 0 bases at V and 5 bases at J, with 10 bases between. The CDR3 is 14 residues long. CDR1 and CDR2 from the germline V gene are SEHNR and FQNEAQ (reference sequence). CDR3 DNA: TGTGCCAGCAGCTTAGCGGCAGCCTCAACTGAAGCTTTCTTT. Translation gives CASSLAAASTEAFF.

V and J are TRBV7-8 and TRBJ2-3; TRBD2 aligns across 7 bases. V lost 2 bases to trimming and J lost 0 bases; unmatched junction nucleotides: 5. The CDR3 totals 16 residues. Germline CDR1 SGHVS, CDR2 FQNEAQ. The CDR3 DNA reads as TGTGCCAGCAGCTTAACGCCTAGCGGAAGCACAGATACGCAGTATTTT. This translates into CASSLTPSGSTDTQYF. Variable domain in full (rest from reference TRBV7-8 and TRBJ2-3): GAGVSQSPRYKVAKRGQDVALRCDPISGHVSLFWYQQALGQGPEFLTYFQNEAQLDKSGLPSDRFFAERPEGSVSTLKIQRTQQEDSAVYLCASSLTPSGSTDTQYFGPGTRLTVL.

For this clone: In the same sample, other DNA sequences code for this CDR3. The chain couples TRBV5-1 to TRBJ2-5; D is perhaps TRBD1 (5 bases). The CDR3 is 13 residues long. Germline values: CDR1 SGHRS, CDR2 YFSETQ. V lost 0 bases to trimming and J lost 2 bases, with 5 bases between them. The CDR3 DNA reads as TGCGCCAGCAGCTTGGGACAGCAAGAGACCCAGTACTTC. As protein: CASSLGQQETQYF.

This clone was found once. The chain combines TRBV3-1 (or the pseudogene TRBV3-2) with TRBJ2-2; D unclear. Trimming removed 4 bases from V and 4 bases from J, with 4 bases in between. CDR1 and CDR2 (germline): LGHDT, YNNKEL (reference sequence). The CDR3 runs to 12 residues. CDR3 bases: TGTGCCAGCAGCCGGGGCACCGGGGAGCTGTTTTTT. It encodes CASSRGTGELFF.

V and J are TRBV7-2 and TRBJ2-2; 15 bases line up with TRBD2. The CDR3 extends over 19 amino acids. Trimming removed 5 bases from V and 1 base from J; junction bases left unmatched: 8. CDR1 is SGHTA and CDR2 is FQGNSA in the germline V gene. The CDR3 DNA is TGTGCCAGCAGCCCCAGGTGGACTAGCGGGGGGGTGAACACCGGGGAGCTGTTTTTT. Its protein product is CASSPRWTSGGVNTGELFF.

The chain links TRBV29-1 to TRBJ2-3; TRBD2 matches at 7 bases. J was trimmed by 0 bases and V by 5 bases; bases with no gene match: 8. Germline CDR1 is SQVTM and CDR2 is ANQGSEA. The CDR3 sequence is 15 residues long. The DNA for the CDR3 is TGCAGCGTTCTAGAAAGCGGGGTTAGCACAGATACGCAGTATTTT. Translation gives CSVLESGVSTDTQYF.

The CDR3 is CASIWDQFNSPLHF. The CDR3 DNA reads as TGTGCCAGCATATGGGACCAGTTTAATTCACCCCTCCACTTT. The chain uses TRBV28 and TRBJ1-6; a possible D gene is TRBD1 (5 bases). Trimming took off 7 bases at V and 6 bases at J, with 13 bases between the two ends. This CDR3 region has 14 residues. Germline lookup yields CDR1 MDHEN and CDR2 SYDVKM. The whole variable domain, remainder taken from reference TRBV28 and TRBJ1-6, is DVKVTQSSRYLVKRTGEKVFLECVQDMDHENMFWYRQDPGLGLRLIYFSYDVKMKEKGDIPEGYSVSREKKERFSLILESASTNQTSMYLCASIWDQFNSPLHFGNGTRLTVT.

The chain employs TRBV13 and TRBJ1-2; D is unclear. Germline CDR1 PRHDT, CDR2 FYEKMQ (reference sequence). This CDR3 comprises 13 residues. Trimming took off 5 bases at V and 6 bases at J, with 13 bases between the two ends. CDR3 in DNA: TGTGCCAGCAGCCGCTGGAGCTACAATGGCTACACCTTC. Its translation: CASSRWSYNGYTF.

This sequence joins TRBV7-3 and TRBJ2-2, with D unresolved. CDR1 and CDR2 from the germline V gene are SGHTA and FQGTGA. The CDR3 spans 14 residues. Trimming removed 5 bases at V and 1 base at J, with 8 bases between. In DNA, the CDR3 is TGTGCCAGCAGCAAAGAGCGGAACACCGGGGAGCTGTTTTTT. Residues: CASSKERNTGELFF.

This clone was found once. The gene calls are TRBV5-1 and TRBJ2-3; no firm D call. The germline CDR1 and CDR2 sequences are SGHRS and YFSETQ. V was cut by 4 bases and J by 2 bases, with 17 bases left in between. This CDR3 comprises 16 residues. Written as DNA, the CDR3 is TGCGCCAGCAGCCTCCTCCCGGGTCCAACCACAGATACGCAGTATTTT. Translated: CASSLLPGPTTDTQYF. The whole variable domain, remainder taken from reference TRBV5-1 and TRBJ2-3, is KAGVTQTPRYLIKTRGQQVTLSCSPISGHRSVSWYQQTPGQGLQFLFEYFSETQRNKGNFPGRFSGRQFSNSRSEMNVSTLELGDSALYLCASSLLPGPTTDTQYFGPGTRLTVL.

This chain uses TRBV4-1 with TRBJ2-7; D is perhaps TRBD1 or TRBD2 (6 bases each). CDR3 length: 16 residues. Germline CDR1 MGHRA, CDR2 YSYEKL. V was shortened by 1 base and J by 2 bases, with 15 bases between the two germline ends. The CDR3: CASSQGLGGYAYEQYF. The CDR3 nucleotides read TGCGCCAGCAGCCAAGGCCTCGGGGGCTACGCCTACGAGCAGTACTTC.

The gene calls are TRBV4-3 and TRBJ2-1; 9 positions match TRBD1. V lost 0 bases, J lost 8 bases, and 14 bases stayed unmatched. There are 18 residues in the CDR3. CDR1 and CDR2 from the germline V gene are LGHNA and YSLEER. CDR3 bases: TGCGCCAGCAGCCAAGATTACAGGGGGCGTCCGGGATGGGATGAGCAGTTCTTC. Translation: CASSQDYRGRPGWDEQFF.

The chain has TRBV27 and TRBJ2-7, with TRBD1 as a possible D gene (6 bases). The germline CDR1 and CDR2 sequences are MNHEY and SMNVEV (reference sequence). The CDR3 runs 13 residues. Between the trimmed V and J ends, which lost 6 bases and 6 bases, there was a span of 15 bases. The DNA for the CDR3 is TGTGCCAGCAGCCTACAGGGTTCCCCCGAGCAGTACTTC. This gives the protein CASSLQGSPEQYF.

The rearrangement links TRBV28 to TRBJ2-7; D perhaps matches TRBD2 (5 bases). V was trimmed by 4 bases and J by 4 bases, leaving 8 bases between them. The germline CDR1 and CDR2 sequences are MDHEN and SYDVKM. This CDR3 is 12 amino acids long. The CDR3 loop reads CASSSRGYEQYF. DNA for the CDR3: TGTGCCAGCAGTTCTCGGGGTTACGAGCAGTACTTC.

J is TRBJ2-1 and V is TRBV5-1, with D perhaps matching TRBD2 (5 bases). V was cut by 4 bases and J by 11 bases, with 22 bases left in between. The CDR3 runs to 15 residues. CDR1 is SGHRS, CDR2 YFSETQ, per germline. The CDR3 loop reads CASSPTPGILRKQFF. The CDR3 DNA reads as TGCGCCAGCAGCCCCACGCCGGGGATCCTTAGGAAGCAGTTCTTC.

The chain employs TRBV6-5 and TRBJ1-1; D not certain. Trimming removed 6 bases from V and 1 base from J, with 9 bases in between. The CDR3 is made up of 13 amino acids. Germline lookup yields CDR1 MNHEY and CDR2 SVGAGI. The CDR3 DNA reads as TGTGCCAGCAGGTACACAGAGAACACTGAAGCTTTCTTT. This sequence encodes CASRYTENTEAFF.

This chain joins TRBV4-3 and TRBJ2-1; 8 bases match TRBD2. Trimming at V came to 0 bases and at J to 16 bases, leaving 11 bases not matched to a gene. The CDR3 totals 14 residues. Germline V lookup: CDR1 LGHNA, CDR2 YSLEER. The CDR3 region has the DNA TGCGCCAGCAGCCAAGAGGTAACGGGAGGGGTAGAATTCTTC. This gives the protein CASSQEVTGGVEFF.